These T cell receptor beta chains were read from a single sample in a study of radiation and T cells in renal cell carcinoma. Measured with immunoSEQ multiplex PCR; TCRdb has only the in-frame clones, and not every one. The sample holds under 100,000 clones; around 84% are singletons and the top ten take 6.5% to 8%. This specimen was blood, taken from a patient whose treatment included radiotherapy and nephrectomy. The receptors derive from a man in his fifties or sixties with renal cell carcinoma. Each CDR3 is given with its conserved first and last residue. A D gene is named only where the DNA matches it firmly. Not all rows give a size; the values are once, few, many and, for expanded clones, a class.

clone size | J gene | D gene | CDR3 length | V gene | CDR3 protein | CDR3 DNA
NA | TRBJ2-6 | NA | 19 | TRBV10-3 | CAISPSGRDFVPWANVLTF | TGTGCCATCAGTCCCTCGGGCAGGGATTTCGTGCCGTGGGCCAACGTCCTGACTTTC
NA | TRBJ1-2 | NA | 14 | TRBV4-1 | CASSQAAGSDGYTF | TGCGCCAGCAGCCAAGCGGCAGGGTCGGATGGCTACACCTTC
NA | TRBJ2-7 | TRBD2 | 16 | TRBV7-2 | CASSLASSSGSNEQYF | TGTGCCAGCAGCTTAGCGTCGTCTAGCGGGAGTAACGAGCAGTACTTC
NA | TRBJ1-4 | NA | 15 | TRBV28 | CASSPPGDGAEKLFF | TGTGCCAGCAGTCCCCCAGGGGATGGGGCTGAAAAACTGTTTTTT
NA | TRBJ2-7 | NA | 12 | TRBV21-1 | CASTRLSHEQYF | TGTGCCAGCACCAGACTTTCCCACGAGCAGTACTTC
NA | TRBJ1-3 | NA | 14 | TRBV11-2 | CASSLGDSGNTIYF | TGTGCCAGCAGCTTAGGAGATTCTGGAAACACCATATATTTT
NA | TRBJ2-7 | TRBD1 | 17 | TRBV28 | CASSPWGAGTGSYEQYF | TGTGCCAGCAGCCCCTGGGGAGCGGGGACAGGGTCCTACGAGCAGTACTTC
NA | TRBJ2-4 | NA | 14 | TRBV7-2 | CASSLWGLANIQYF | TGTGCCAGCAGCTTATGGGGACTGGCAAACATTCAGTACTTC
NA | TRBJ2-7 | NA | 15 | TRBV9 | CASSLGAGLSYEQYF | TGTGCCAGCAGCCTCGGGGCAGGGCTCTCCTACGAGCAGTACTTC
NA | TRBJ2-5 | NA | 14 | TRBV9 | CASTETGSGETQYF | TGTGCCAGCACCGAGACTGGCTCCGGGGAGACCCAGTACTTC
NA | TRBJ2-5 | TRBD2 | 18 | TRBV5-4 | CASSLLSGGSRGWETQYF | TGTGCCAGCAGCTTACTTAGCGGCGGGAGTAGGGGCTGGGAGACCCAGTACTTC
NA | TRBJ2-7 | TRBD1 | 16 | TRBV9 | CASSVAPSDRDYEQYF | TGTGCCAGCAGCGTAGCCCCGTCGGACAGGGACTACGAGCAGTACTTC
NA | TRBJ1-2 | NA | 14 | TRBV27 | CASSLDGYSYGYTF | TGTGCCAGCAGTTTAGACGGCTATTCCTATGGCTACACCTTC
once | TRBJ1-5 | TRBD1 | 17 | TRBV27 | CASSDRGLFGGNQPQHF | TGTGCCAGCAGCGACAGGGGGCTTTTCGGTGGCAATCAGCCCCAGCATTTT
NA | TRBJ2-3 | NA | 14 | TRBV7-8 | CASSSASSADTQYF | TGTGCCAGCAGTTCAGCGAGTAGCGCAGATACGCAGTATTTT
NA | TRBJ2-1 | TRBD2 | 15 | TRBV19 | CASSIALAGGDEQFF | TGTGCCAGTAGTATCGCCCTAGCGGGAGGAGATGAGCAGTTCTTC
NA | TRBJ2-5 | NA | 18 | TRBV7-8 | CASSLSPLDGSMIETQYF | TGTGCCAGCAGCTTATCCCCTTTGGACGGGAGTATGATAGAGACCCAGTACTTC
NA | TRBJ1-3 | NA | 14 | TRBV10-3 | CAISGLISGNTIYF | TGTGCCATCAGTGGACTGATCTCTGGAAACACCATATATTTT
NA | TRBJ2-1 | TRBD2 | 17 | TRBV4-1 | CASSQGPSGRSYNEQFF | TGCGCCAGCAGCCAAGGGCCTAGCGGGAGATCTTACAATGAGCAGTTCTTC
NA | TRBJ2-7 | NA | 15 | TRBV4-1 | CASSHPGTSNYEQYF | TGCGCCAGCAGCCATCCTGGGACTTCTAACTACGAGCAGTACTTC
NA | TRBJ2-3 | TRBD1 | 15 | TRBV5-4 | CASSQTGDVTDTQYF | TGTGCCAGCAGCCAGACAGGGGATGTGACAGATACGCAGTATTTT
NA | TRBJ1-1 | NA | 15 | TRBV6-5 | CASRRETSGKTEAFF | TGTGCCAGCAGACGAGAGACATCCGGAAAGACTGAAGCTTTCTTT